These 14 T cell receptor beta chains were all obtained from the same sample, sequenced in a study of post-analysis software for immune sequencing data. No cognate antigen is known for these TCRs. Every TCR beta cDNA library bore unique molecular identifiers. Each CDR3 protein gets one entry after TCRdb re-called the PCR reads with MiXCR. The sample records roughly 540,000 distinct CDR3 sequences, around a third being singletons. Overall study findings and caveats: The five TRBV segments detected at higher frequency in patients than in controls included TRBV5-6, TRBV5-1 and TRBV20-1.

The sequenced sample was blood. The receptors here all came from a girl under 18 with multiple sclerosis.

This chain joins TRBV6-5 and TRBJ1-6; the D gene is possibly TRBD1 (6 bases). The V end lost 4 bases, the J end lost 5 bases, and 15 bases lay between the germline ends. This CDR3 is 16 amino acids long. From germline, CDR1 is MNHEY and CDR2 SVGAGI. Here the CDR3 reads CASSFYPGADNSPLHF. The CDR3 DNA reads as TGTGCCAGCAGTTTTTATCCAGGGGCCGATAATTCACCCCTCCACTTT.

This clonotype appeared a few times. This chain links TRBV20-1 with TRBJ2-3, with D possibly being TRBD2 (6 bases). This CDR3 is 13 amino acids long. The V gene's germline CDR1 is DFQATT and CDR2 SNEGSKA (reference sequence). V lost 3 bases, J lost 1 base, and 8 bases lay in between. CDR3 DNA sequence: TGCAGTGCTAGGGCTAGCGGCACAGATACGCAGTATTTT. Protein product: CSARASGTDTQYF.

Details on this clonotype: One end of the junction varies from germline; a read error may be responsible. J is TRBJ2-3 and V is TRBV11-2, with 7 bases fitting TRBD2. Germline values: CDR1 SGHAT, CDR2 FQNNGV. The CDR3 length is 15 residues. In nucleotides, the CDR3 is TGTGCCAGCAGCCGACTAGCCGGGAGCACAGGTACGCAGTATTTT. This encodes CASSRLAGSTGTQYF.

The genes are TRBV5-1 and TRBJ1-1; no reliable D call. The CDR3 consists of 14 residues. Germline assignment: CDR1 SGHRS and CDR2 YFSETQ. The V end lost 1 base, the J end lost 1 base, and 8 bases lay between the germline ends. The CDR3 DNA reads TGCGCCAGCAGCTTGAACAGCGCGAACACTGAAGCTTTCTTT. The encoded protein is CASSLNSANTEAFF.

This clonotype was recorded only once. The chain uses TRBV14 and TRBJ2-3; maybe TRBD1 (6 bases). The V end was cut by 0 bases, the J end by 4 bases, with 11 bases between. CDR1 and CDR2 from the germline V gene are SGHDN and FVKESK. The CDR3 is made up of 15 amino acids. CDR3 DNA: TGTGCCAGCAGCCAAGAAGAGAGGGGGTCAGATACGCAGTATTTT. Its translation is CASSQEERGSDTQYF.

The chain uses TRBV7-3 and TRBJ2-1; 8 positions match TRBD2. The germline CDR1 and CDR2 sequences are SGHTA and FQGTGA. V lost 1 base to trimming and J lost 6 bases; unmatched junction nucleotides: 5. The CDR3 spans 15 residues. The CDR3 DNA follows: TGTGCCAGCAGCTTAATGTCGGGGGGGCGCAATGAGCAGTTCTTC. Translation gives CASSLMSGGRNEQFF.

This clonotype was detected only a few times. The V gene is TRBV18, the J gene TRBJ2-5; tentative D call: TRBD1 (6 bases). CDR3 length equals 16 residues. Trimming took 2 bases from V and 3 from J, leaving 16 bases between them. Germline assignment: CDR1 KGHSH and CDR2 LQKENI. The CDR3 DNA reads as TGTGCCAGCTCACCAATAATGACAGGAGAGAAAGAGACCCAGTACTTC. Its translation: CASSPIMTGEKETQYF.

This clonotype was seen only a few times. The rearrangement joins TRBV15 to TRBJ2-5; TRBD2 aligns across 7 bases. J was trimmed by 4 bases and V by 3 bases; bases with no gene match: 14. Germline CDR1 LNHNV, CDR2 YYDKDF (reference sequence). This CDR3 comprises 17 residues. The CDR3 loop is CATSSPPPAGSRETQYF. CDR3 nucleotide sequence: TGTGCCACCAGCAGTCCCCCTCCAGCGGGGTCGAGAGAGACCCAGTACTTC.

V usage is TRBV12-3 or TRBV12-4 and J usage is TRBJ2-3; 9 nucleotides match TRBD2. J lost 0 bases, V lost 5 bases, and 9 bases had no gene match. This CDR3 spans 17 amino acids. The chain's CDR3 is CASSPALAGSSTDTQYF. DNA for the CDR3: TGTGCCAGCAGTCCCGCCCTAGCGGGGAGTAGCACAGATACGCAGTATTTT.

This clonotype was detected a few times. This chain connects TRBV7-3 to TRBJ2-5; either TRBD1 or TRBD2 may supply D (5 bases each). Germline CDR1 SGHTA, CDR2 FQGTGA. The V end was cut by 4 bases, the J end by 0 bases, with 6 bases between. The CDR3 length is 13 residues. CDR3 DNA sequence: TGTGCCAGCAGCTCGGGACACCAAGAGACCCAGTACTTC. Translation gives CASSSGHQETQYF.

The chain is built from TRBV6-6 and TRBJ1-1; 8 bases fit TRBD1. The trim removed 5 bases at V and 10 bases at J, leaving 6 bases unmatched. CDR1 is MNHNY, CDR2 SVGAGI, per germline (reference sequence). This CDR3 spans 12 amino acids. CDR3 bases: TGTGCCAGCAGTGAGACAGGGGCAAGAGCTTTCTTT. Its protein product is CASSETGARAFF.

Turning to this clonotype: Germline is not matched at one junction end, which may reflect a read error. The chain links TRBV3-1 to TRBJ2-6, with a possible D match to TRBD1 (5 bases). CDR1 is LGHDT, CDR2 YNNKEL, per germline (reference sequence). This CDR3 comprises 16 residues. The CDR3 DNA reads as TGTGCCAGCAGCCGTCGTTCAGGGAATGGGACCAACGTCCTGACTTTC. Translating gives CASSRRSGNGTNVLTF.

V and J are TRBV12-3 or TRBV12-4 and TRBJ1-5; no definite D call. This CDR3 is 16 amino acids long. The V end was cut by 5 bases, the J end by 2 bases, with 16 bases between. Written as DNA, the CDR3 is TGTGCCAGCAGTGCCAATAGGAGAATAGGCAATCAGCCCCAGCATTTT. Protein: CASSANRRIGNQPQHF.

The table lists this clonotype with many counts. The chain recombines TRBV10-3 with TRBJ1-2; D not certain. Germline V CDR1 and CDR2: ENHRY, SYGVKD. V shed 3 bases and J shed 6 bases, with 17 bases lying between them. The CDR3 loop spans 15 amino acids. The CDR3 reads CAISDYAESLDGYTF. CDR3 in DNA: TGTGCCATCAGTGATTATGCCGAGTCCTTGGATGGCTACACCTTC.